The 24 T cell receptor beta chains reported below all come from one sample, sequenced in a study of circulating and synovial CD4+ cells in juvenile arthritis. Generated by immunoSEQ multiplex PCR, the TCRdb table keeps only in-frame clones and is missing some. The table lists tens of thousands of clones, about 95% of them singletons. Sequences were obtained from CD4+ T cells from blood. The receptor set was obtained from a human donor with juvenile idiopathic arthritis.

The chain has TRBV19 and TRBJ2-7; 7 bases match TRBD2. Germline V gene data show CDR1 as LNHDA and CDR2 as SQIVND (reference sequence). There are 12 residues in the CDR3. Trimming cost V 1 base and J 9 bases; bases outside gene matches: 3. The CDR3 sequence: CASSIGAGAQYF. The DNA for the CDR3 is TGTGCCAGTAGTATAGGGGCGGGAGCGCAGTACTTC.

The rearrangement uses TRBV10-3 and TRBJ1-2, with TRBD1 matching over 7 bases. The CDR3 spans 12 residues. Per germline, CDR1 ENHRY and CDR2 SYGVKD. Germline trimming cut 6 bases from V and 4 bases from J; bases unmatched to any gene: 2. Here the CDR3 reads CAISGTVYGYTF. For the CDR3, the DNA is TGTGCCATCAGCGGGACAGTCTATGGCTACACCTTC.

This chain joins TRBV7-2 and TRBJ2-1, with TRBD2 matching 8 bases. CDR1 and CDR2 (germline): SGHTA, FQGNSA. The CDR3 is 15 amino acids. V trimming: 2 bases; J trimming: 3 bases; junction bases outside the gene matches: 3. As DNA, the CDR3 is TGTGCCAGCAGCTTATCTCGGGGGGGCTACAATGAGCAGTTCTTC. It specifies CASSLSRGGYNEQFF.

The gene calls are TRBV11-3 and TRBJ2-1, with TRBD2 identical over 12 bases. Germline V lookup: CDR1 SGHNT, CDR2 YENEEA. The CDR3 consists of 15 residues. With V trimmed by 3 bases and J by 6 bases, 3 bases remained unmatched. The CDR3 loop is CASSFLAGGRNEQFF. DNA for the CDR3: TGTGCCAGCAGCTTTCTAGCGGGGGGGCGCAATGAGCAGTTCTTC.

J is TRBJ1-1 and V is TRBV9; 8 nucleotides align to TRBD1. In germline, CDR1 is SGDLS, CDR2 YYNGEE. CDR3 size: 18 residues. Losses at the gene ends were 0 bases for V and 2 bases for J; bases not matched to a gene: 12. CDR3 sequence: CASSVGVVRDRRNTEAFF. The DNA of the CDR3 is TGTGCCAGCAGCGTAGGAGTCGTACGGGACAGGCGAAACACTGAAGCTTTCTTT.

J is TRBJ1-3 and V is TRBV10-1; D is ambiguous. Germline V gene sequence: CDR1 WNHNN, CDR2 SYGVQD (reference sequence). The V gene lost 3 bases and the J gene lost 0 bases, with 9 bases spanning the gap. This CDR3 has 15 residues. The CDR3 sequence is CASSDGLSSGNTIYF. The CDR3 bases are TGCGCCAGCAGTGATGGGCTAAGCTCTGGAAACACCATATATTTT.

This chain uses TRBV10-3 with TRBJ2-3; D is ambiguous. The CDR3 totals 13 residues. Germline CDR1 ENHRY, CDR2 SYGVKD. Trimming stripped 6 bases from V and 2 bases from J, with 9 bases between. The CDR3 reads CAISRQVTDTQYF. CDR3 sequence (DNA): TGTGCCATCAGCAGGCAAGTCACAGATACGCAGTATTTT.

The chain combines TRBV27 with TRBJ2-7; possible D gene TRBD2, 8 bases. This CDR3 region has 17 residues. V dropped 5 bases and J dropped 5 bases, with 25 bases sitting between them. CDR1 MNHEY and CDR2 SMNVEV come from the germline V gene (reference sequence). In nucleotides, the CDR3 is TGTGCCAGCAGTCCATTGACAGGGCCCAGCGGGAGCAACGAGCAGTACTTC. This translates into CASSPLTGPSGSNEQYF.

This chain links TRBV15 with TRBJ2-3, with 11 bases matching TRBD2. Losses at the gene ends were 6 bases for V and 4 bases for J; bases not matched to a gene: 15. CDR1 is LNHNV, CDR2 YYDKDF, per germline (reference sequence). The CDR3 totals 18 residues. CDR3: CATSLTKSGTSGADTQYF. The CDR3 DNA reads TGTGCCACCAGTCTAACTAAGTCCGGGACTAGCGGAGCAGATACGCAGTATTTT.

The chain uses TRBV5-4 and TRBJ2-7; 7 bases line up with TRBD2. CDR3 size: 15 residues. Trimming at V came to 0 bases and at J to 5 bases, leaving 8 bases not matched to a gene. Germline V lookup: CDR1 SGHNT, CDR2 YYREEE (reference sequence). The CDR3 here is CASSLAVGGPNEQYF. Here the CDR3 DNA reads TGTGCCAGCAGCTTGGCAGTGGGAGGGCCCAACGAGCAGTACTTC. Full variable domain (remainder filled in from reference TRBV5-4 and TRBJ2-7): ETGVTQSPTHLIKTRGQQVTLRCSSQSGHNTVSWYQQALGQGPQFIFQYYREEENGRGNFPPRFSGLQFPNYSSELNVNALELDDSALYLCASSLAVGGPNEQYFGPGTRLTVT.

The chain is built from TRBV9 and TRBJ2-5; a weak D match, TRBD1 (5 bases). CDR1 and CDR2 (germline): SGDLS, YYNGEE. Trimming removed 4 bases at V and 5 bases at J, with 12 bases between. CDR3 size: 13 residues. CDR3 DNA: TGTGCCAGCAGCCCCAGGACACGGGAGACCCAGTACTTC. Translating gives CASSPRTRETQYF.

The V call is TRBV5-1, the J call TRBJ2-5; D perhaps matches TRBD2 (6 bases). Germline V gives CDR1 SGHRS, CDR2 YFSETQ. The CDR3 length is 16 residues. V was pared by 0 bases and J by 5 bases, with 17 bases between. The chain's CDR3 is CASSLVAGSPGETQYF. As DNA, the CDR3 is TGCGCCAGCAGCTTGGTGGCGGGGTCCCCCGGTGAGACCCAGTACTTC.

The V gene is TRBV19, the J gene TRBJ2-1; D is possibly TRBD2 (6 bases). This CDR3 is 14 amino acids long. Between the trimmed V and J ends, which lost 4 bases and 3 bases, there was a span of 10 bases. Germline CDR1 and CDR2: LNHDA and SQIVND (reference sequence). CDR3 DNA sequence: TGTGCCAGTAGTACCGGGACTTTCTACAATGAGCAGTTCTTC. Its translation: CASSTGTFYNEQFF. Looking up the rest from reference TRBV19 and TRBJ2-1 gives the full variable domain: DGGITQSPKYLFRKEGQNVTLSCEQNLNHDAMYWYRQDPGQGLRLIYYSQIVNDFQKGDIAEGYSVSREKKESFPLTVTSAQKNPTAFYLCASSTGTFYNEQFFGPGTRLTVL.

The chain joins TRBV18 to TRBJ1-3; D possibly corresponds to TRBD1 (5 bases). CDR1 is KGHSH and CDR2 is LQKENI in the germline V gene. V shed 5 bases and J shed 2 bases, with 13 bases lying between them. This CDR3 is 15 amino acids long. The CDR3 protein is CASSINGQPGNTIYF. The CDR3 coding sequence is TGTGCCAGCTCAATAAACGGACAACCTGGAAACACCATATATTTT.

The chain is built from TRBV5-1 and TRBJ2-3, with D unresolved. Germline lookup yields CDR1 SGHRS and CDR2 YFSETQ. The CDR3 spans 12 residues. V was shortened by 6 bases and J by 0 bases, with 5 bases between the two germline ends. This CDR3 is CASMASTDTQYF. For the CDR3, the DNA is TGCGCCAGCATGGCCAGCACAGATACGCAGTATTTT.

This clone was seen a single time. This rearrangement joins TRBV6-1 to TRBJ1-2, with TRBD1 identical over 9 bases. Germline V gene sequence: CDR1 MNHNS, CDR2 SASEGT. V lost 4 bases to trimming and J lost 2 bases; unmatched junction nucleotides: 8. This CDR3 region has 16 residues. CDR3 residues: CASSGGQGRPNYGYTF. Written as DNA, the CDR3 is TGTGCCAGCAGTGGGGGACAGGGACGCCCGAACTATGGCTACACCTTC.

The rearrangement joins TRBV4-2 to TRBJ2-7, with a weak D call TRBD1 (6 bases). In germline, CDR1 is LGHNA, CDR2 YNFKEQ. The V end lost 0 bases, the J end lost 3 bases, and 9 bases lay between the germline ends. This CDR3 comprises 14 residues. The CDR3 sequence: CASSQERTVYEQYF. Written as DNA, the CDR3 is TGTGCCAGCAGCCAAGAACGGACAGTCTACGAGCAGTACTTC.

The chain joins TRBV6-5 to TRBJ1-1; a weak D match, TRBD1 (6 bases). Germline CDR1 and CDR2: MNHEY and SVGAGI. Trimming removed 0 bases at V and 4 bases at J, with 15 bases between. CDR3 length: 16 residues. The CDR3 here is CASSYSVRGRATEAFF. CDR3 DNA sequence: TGTGCCAGCAGTTACTCGGTCAGGGGTCGGGCCACTGAAGCTTTCTTT.

The rearrangement links TRBV18 to TRBJ1-2; D gene ambiguous. The germline CDR1 and CDR2 sequences are KGHSH and LQKENI. CDR3 length: 12 residues. Trimming cost V 2 bases and J 5 bases, with 6 bases left between them. CDR3 sequence: CASSPSGYGYTF. The CDR3 DNA reads TGTGCCAGCTCACCATCCGGTTATGGCTACACCTTC.

The genes are TRBV6-4 and TRBJ1-5; D is ambiguous. Germline V gene lookup returns CDR1 MRHNA and CDR2 SNTAGT. Trimming took 0 bases from V and 10 from J, leaving 13 bases between them. This CDR3 spans 14 amino acids. This chain's CDR3 is CASSDSRVAGPQHF. The CDR3 nucleotides read TGTGCCAGCAGTGACTCGAGAGTTGCGGGACCCCAGCATTTT.

The genes are TRBV4-3 and TRBJ2-2, with D possibly being TRBD1 (6 bases). The CDR3 runs to 15 residues. CDR1 is LGHNA and CDR2 is YSLEER in the germline V gene. V shed 5 bases and J shed 3 bases, with 13 bases lying between them. CDR3 protein: CASSITGLDTGELFF. The CDR3 DNA reads TGCGCCAGCAGCATAACAGGGCTCGACACCGGGGAGCTGTTTTTT.

This clone turned up a few times. This chain uses TRBV6-5 with TRBJ2-3; D is perhaps TRBD1 (6 bases). The V end lost 0 bases, the J end lost 4 bases, and 8 bases lay between the germline ends. Germline CDR1 reads MNHEY; CDR2 reads SVGAGI. The CDR3 sequence is 14 residues long. CDR3 region: CASSYSGQSDTQYF. In DNA form, the CDR3 reads TGTGCCAGCAGTTACTCGGGACAATCAGATACGCAGTATTTT.

The V call is TRBV7-2, the J call TRBJ2-5; D unclear. CDR3 length: 17 amino acids. Per germline, CDR1 SGHTA and CDR2 FQGNSA. V lost 1 base, J lost 5 bases, and 20 bases lay in between. CDR3 sequence (DNA): TGTGCCAGCAGCTTAGAATTCCGAGGCAGACTCGGGGAGACCCAGTACTTC. Its translation: CASSLEFRGRLGETQYF.

V is TRBV10-3 and J is TRBJ2-1; 7 bases are shared with TRBD1. The V gene's germline CDR1 is ENHRY and CDR2 SYGVKD. CDR3 length: 17 amino acids. V dropped 0 bases and J dropped 0; count of bases not matched to a gene: 5. The CDR3 loop reads CAISESTGALSYNEQFF. CDR3 bases: TGTGCCATCAGTGAGTCTACAGGGGCCCTCTCCTACAATGAGCAGTTCTTC.